These T cell receptor beta chains were read from a single sample in a study of blood T cell repertoires in COVID-19. Assay used: immunoSEQ multiplex PCR; TCRdb lists only in-frame clones, some missing. Here the sample spans some 350,000 clones, about nine tenths being singletons. Sequencing used peripheral blood. The receptors derive from a woman aged 70-85 years with COVID-19, enrolled during active disease. Each CDR3 is given with its conserved first and last residue. D genes are given only for firm matches. The size of a clone is reported for some rows only, either as once, few or many, or as a class for expanded clones.

j_gene | d_gene | v_gene | abundance | CDR3aa | CDR3nt
TRBJ1-3 | TRBD1 | TRBV12-5 | . | CASGPSTGGGNTIYF | TGTGCTAGTGGTCCCTCGACAGGGGGAGGAAACACCATATATTTT
TRBJ2-7 | . | TRBV28 | few | CASSFTGLVYEQYF | TGTGCCAGCAGTTTCACGGGGTTAGTCTACGAGCAGTACTTC
TRBJ1-1 | TRBD1 | TRBV11-2 | . | CASSLARGGWDRGDTEAFF | TGTGCCAGCAGCTTAGCTCGGGGGGGCTGGGACAGGGGAGACACTGAAGCTTTCTTT
TRBJ1-4 | . | TRBV4-2 | . | CASSLVQGVAGANEKLFF | TGTGCCAGCAGCCTCGTACAGGGTGTTGCTGGGGCTAATGAAAAACTGTTTTTT
TRBJ2-7 | . | TRBV24-1 | . | CATSGRGEQYF | TGTGCCACCAGTGGGAGGGGCGAGCAGTACTTC
TRBJ1-1 | . | TRBV7-3 | . | CASSFGGVNTEAFF | TGTGCCAGCAGCTTTGGAGGGGTGAACACTGAAGCTTTCTTT
TRBJ1-1 | . | TRBV3-1/TRBV3-2 | . | CASSQQGAILAFF | TGTGCCAGCAGCCAACAGGGTGCCATTTTAGCTTTCTTT
TRBJ1-2 | . | TRBV6-6 | once | CASSPDTNYGYTF | TGTGCCAGCAGTCCGGACACTAACTATGGCTACACCTTC
TRBJ2-7 | TRBD1 | TRBV2 | . | CASRSGTDPHEQYF | TGTGCCAGCAGATCCGGGACAGATCCTCACGAGCAGTACTTC
TRBJ2-3 | . | TRBV2 | . | CASSEAGRGIDTQYF | TGTGCCAGCAGTGAAGCAGGGCGGGGAATAGATACGCAGTATTTT
TRBJ1-2 | TRBD1 | TRBV28 | . | CASSQGAFGYTF | TGTGCCAGCAGTCAGGGGGCTTTTGGCTACACCTTC
TRBJ2-1 | . | TRBV7-2 | . | CASRDNTNFGEQFF | TGTGCCAGCCGAGACAATACCAATTTCGGTGAGCAGTTCTTC
TRBJ1-1 | . | TRBV6-5 | few | CASSYTTGKAFF | TGTGCCAGCAGTTACACAACAGGGAAGGCTTTCTTT
TRBJ1-1 | TRBD1 | TRBV7-2 | . | CASSLRQGAEAFF | TGTGCCAGCAGCCTTAGACAGGGCGCTGAAGCTTTCTTT
TRBJ1-5 | . | TRBV2 | . | CASKSRQNYSNQPQHF | TGTGCCAGCAAGTCTAGGCAGAACTATAGCAATCAGCCCCAGCATTTT
TRBJ1-4 | . | TRBV28 | once | CASSPGGRNEKLFF | TGTGCCAGCAGTCCGGGAGGTAGAAATGAAAAACTGTTTTTT
TRBJ2-2 | TRBD1 | TRBV19 | . | CASSIVGQGAGELFF | TGTGCCAGTAGTATAGTGGGACAGGGGGCCGGGGAGCTGTTTTTT
TRBJ1-5 | TRBD1 | TRBV27 | . | CASSPWGQGRQPQHF | TGTGCCAGCAGTCCCTGGGGACAGGGACGGCAGCCCCAGCATTTT
TRBJ2-7 | . | TRBV5-1 | . | CASSFGRQGTYTYEQYF | TGCGCCAGCAGCTTCGGGCGGCAGGGGACGTACACCTACGAGCAGTACTTC
TRBJ2-5 | TRBD2 | TRBV5-6 | . | CASSSGGPGTQYF | TGTGCCAGCAGCTCGGGGGGGCCGGGGACCCAGTACTTC
TRBJ2-1 | . | TRBV19 | . | CASSVISGNEQFF | TGTGCCAGTAGTGTGATCTCGGGGAATGAGCAGTTCTTC
TRBJ2-1 | TRBD1 | TRBV2 | once | CASSVGGQGYNEQFF | TGTGCCAGCAGTGTTGGGGGACAGGGGTACAATGAGCAGTTCTTC
TRBJ2-1 | TRBD1 | TRBV5-1 | few | CASSAGQGVFNEQFF | TGCGCCAGCAGCGCGGGACAGGGGGTTTTCAATGAGCAGTTCTTC
TRBJ1-2 | . | TRBV7-8 | . | CASSRDQGHYGYTF | TGTGCCAGCAGCCGAGACCAGGGGCACTATGGCTACACCTTC
TRBJ1-4 | TRBD1 | TRBV4-1 | . | CASSQDGTVDEKLFF | TGCGCCAGCAGCCAAGACGGGACAGTGGATGAAAAACTGTTTTTT
TRBJ1-1 | . | TRBV4-3 | . | CASSQAAGYMEAFF | TGCGCCAGCAGCCAAGCAGCAGGATATATGGAAGCTTTCTTT
TRBJ2-7 | TRBD2 | TRBV4-1 | . | CASSQPSGGAGYEQYF | TGCGCCAGCAGCCAACCTAGCGGGGGGGCGGGATACGAGCAGTACTTC
TRBJ2-5 | . | TRBV12-3/TRBV12-4 | . | CASSFDWQETQYF | TGTGCCAGCAGTTTCGACTGGCAAGAGACCCAGTACTTC
TRBJ1-4 | . | TRBV11-2 | many | CASSFGEGKLFF | TGTGCCAGCAGCTTCGGGGAGGGAAAACTGTTTTTT
TRBJ2-7 | . | TRBV2 | . | CASSEGPYGAEQYF | TGTGCCAGCAGTGAGGGGCCATACGGTGCCGAGCAGTACTTC
TRBJ1-2 | TRBD1 | TRBV6-5 | . | CASSYDRVVDGYTF | TGTGCCAGCAGTTACGACAGGGTTGTCGATGGCTACACCTTC
TRBJ2-1 | TRBD2 | TRBV7-2 | . | CASSLAHVAGGYNEQFF | TGTGCCAGCAGCTTAGCGCACGTAGCGGGGGGTTACAATGAGCAGTTCTTC
TRBJ1-6 | TRBD1 | TRBV18 | . | CASSTGQGQIGALHF | TGTGCCAGCTCAACCGGACAGGGCCAGATTGGGGCCCTCCACTTT
TRBJ2-7 | . | TRBV7-2 | few | CASSLTGGNYEQYF | TGTGCCAGCAGCTTAACCGGGGGTAACTACGAGCAGTACTTC